This T cell receptor beta chain was identified in a study of radiotherapy plus CTLA-4 blockade in lung cancer. About the research overall: An objective response was seen in around a sixth of patients, and disease control in about 31%.

With regard to this clone: The antigen is undetermined.

Trimming shortened V by 4 bases and J by 0 bases, and 3 bases separated the two germline ends. CDR3 length: 13 residues. Germline lookup yields CDR1 ENHRY and CDR2 SYGVKD. Repertoires were generated with immunoSEQ multiplex PCR, while TCRdb's copy carries only in-frame clones and drops some. The table shows approximately 38,000 clones, with 65% to 90% occurring only once. Whole-study results and caveats: Once radiotherapy plus ipilimumab had been given, TCR clones derived from tumor expanded in blood.

Alongside CTLA-4 blockade with ipilimumab, patients with chemo-refractory metastatic non-small-cell lung cancer received focal radiation. This material consisted of peripheral blood, taken from a patient treated with radiotherapy plus ipilimumab. The TCR was taken from a human donor with non-small cell lung cancer whose response to radiotherapy plus ipilimumab could not be evaluated. The chain is built from TRBV10-3 and TRBJ2-2; D remains unclear. CDR3 amino acids: CAISATNTGELFF. The CDR3 nucleotides read TGTGCCATCAGTGCTACGAACACCGGGGAGCTGTTTTTT.